A single sample gave rise to the 22 T cell receptor beta chains below, sequenced in a study of identical twins. TCRdb analysed the 5' RACE reads with MiXCR anew, one entry per CDR3 protein. This table holds about 700,000 distinct CDR3 sequences, approximately 6.1% found once. Sequenced input: naive T cells sorted from blood. These receptors were taken from a man aged 18 to 29 in good health.

This clonotype was counted a few times. V gene TRBV19 combines with J gene TRBJ2-1; D not resolved. Germline CDR1 LNHDA, CDR2 SQIVND (reference sequence). CDR3 length: 14 residues. V gave up 5 bases and J gave up 0 bases, with 8 bases separating them. CDR3 sequence: CASSVSYSYNEQFF. The CDR3 DNA follows: TGTGCCAGTAGTGTTTCCTACTCCTACAATGAGCAGTTCTTC.

This clonotype has only a few counts. J is TRBJ2-1 and V is TRBV7-2, with TRBD2 identical over 7 bases. This CDR3 contains 15 residues. Trimming at V came to 5 bases and at J to 5 bases, leaving 9 bases not matched to a gene. Germline V gene sequence: CDR1 SGHTA, CDR2 FQGNSA. The CDR3 is CASSPPGLLDNEQFF. In DNA, the CDR3 is TGTGCCAGCAGCCCACCGGGACTACTCGACAATGAGCAGTTCTTC.

There are a few counts of this clonotype. This chain links TRBV12-3 or TRBV12-4 with TRBJ1-3; D gene ambiguous. The V gene lost 7 bases and the J gene lost 0 bases, with 19 bases spanning the gap. The CDR3 consists of 17 residues. CDR3 nucleotides: TGTGCCAGCACCTCCCTGGGAAGGTCGCACTCTGGAAACACCATATATTTT. The encoded protein is CASTSLGRSHSGNTIYF.

The sample holds many counts of this clonotype. V and J are TRBV6-5 and TRBJ2-1; D possibly corresponds to TRBD1 (6 bases). CDR1 and CDR2 (germline): MNHEY, SVGAGI. Deletions cut 5 bases from V and 8 bases from J, with 10 bases between. The CDR3 has 12 amino acids. The CDR3 bases are TGTGCCAGCAGTCAACAGGGCCATGAGCAGTTCTTC. Its protein product is CASSQQGHEQFF.

This clonotype was picked up many times. This chain links TRBV12-3 or TRBV12-4 with TRBJ1-5; possibly TRBD1 for D (5 bases). The CDR3 is 13 amino acids. V lost 6 bases, J lost 3 bases, and 9 bases lay in between. The CDR3 is CASSRQNNQPQHF. The CDR3 bases are TGTGCCAGCAGCCGACAGAACAATCAGCCCCAGCATTTT.

Concerning this clonotype: As the CDR3 is not closed by the conserved phenylalanine or tryptophan, this likely results from a read error. J is TRBJ2-7 and V is TRBV14; D remains unclear. This CDR3 is 15 amino acids long. V was trimmed by 3 bases and J by 3 bases, leaving 15 bases between them. Germline V gene sequence: CDR1 SGHDN, CDR2 FVKESK. The CDR3 loop reads CASSQELGLNYEQYC. The CDR3 nucleotides read TGTGCCAGCAGCCAGGAACTGGGTCTAAACTACGAGCAGTACTGC.

This clonotype was seen more than once but under ten times. Written as DNA, the CDR3 is TGCAGTGCTAGAGTTCCTACTAGCGGAGCTTACAATGAGCAGTTCTTC. Amino acid sequence: CSARVPTSGAYNEQFF. V and J are TRBV20-1 and TRBJ2-1; 8 nucleotides line up with TRBD2. The trim removed 1 base at V and 4 bases at J, leaving 9 bases unmatched. The CDR3 totals 16 residues. Germline assignment: CDR1 DFQATT and CDR2 SNEGSKA (reference sequence).

This clonotype showed up many times. This chain joins TRBV5-1 and TRBJ1-1; 9 bases agree with TRBD1. The length of the CDR3 is 15 residues. The germline CDR1 and CDR2 sequences are SGHRS and YFSETQ. Germline trimming cut 2 bases from V and 1 base from J; bases unmatched to any gene: 3. The DNA for the CDR3 is TGCGCCAGCAGCTTACAGGGGGCGTGGAACACTGAAGCTTTCTTT. Translating gives CASSLQGAWNTEAFF.

This clonotype was seen a few times. The V call is TRBV4-2, the J call TRBJ2-7, with D possibly being TRBD2 (5 bases). The CDR3 has 14 amino acids. Germline loops: CDR1 LGHNA, CDR2 YNFKEQ. Trimming stripped 0 bases from V and 7 bases from J, with 13 bases between. The DNA for the CDR3 is TGTGCCAGCAGCCAAGATACGGCGTCGGGAGAGCAGTACTTC. Its translation is CASSQDTASGEQYF.

This clonotype was seen at least ten times. This chain uses TRBV20-1 with TRBJ2-3, with D unresolved. CDR1 and CDR2 (germline): DFQATT, SNEGSKA (reference sequence). With 3 bases removed from V and 0 bases from J, the gap between germline ends came to 10 bases. The CDR3 contains 14 residues. CDR3 in DNA: TGCAGTGCTAGGGCGCCCCCTAGCACAGATACGCAGTATTTT. This translates into CSARAPPSTDTQYF.

This clonotype came up a few times. This sequence joins TRBV11-2 and TRBJ1-1; D unclear. The CDR3 sequence is 11 residues long. V lost 5 bases, J lost 12 bases, and 13 bases lay in between. CDR1 is SGHAT and CDR2 is FQNNGV in the germline V gene. CDR3 in DNA: TGTGCCAGCAGCCGCAGTCTTGAGACTTTCTTT. It codes for CASSRSLETFF.

The V and J genes are TRBV12-3 or TRBV12-4 and TRBJ2-6; 7 bases fit TRBD2. Trimming removed 5 bases from V and 0 bases from J; junction bases left unmatched: 10. CDR3 length: 18 amino acids. The CDR3 DNA is TGTGCCAGCAGTCCCATTTCGGGGGGACGCTCTGGGGCCAACGTCCTGACTTTC. Its translation is CASSPISGGRSGANVLTF.

There are many counts of this clonotype. The chain recombines TRBV15 with TRBJ2-4; TRBD2 is a possible D gene (6 bases). This CDR3 is 12 amino acids long. Germline CDR1 reads LNHNV; CDR2 reads YYDKDF (reference sequence). Between the trimmed V and J ends, which lost 0 bases and 14 bases, there was a span of 11 bases. CDR3 protein: CATSRDGGGEYF. The CDR3 DNA sequence: TGTGCCACCAGCAGAGATGGAGGAGGGGAGTACTTC. The full variable domain, rest sourced from reference TRBV15 and TRBJ2-4, is DAMVIQNPRYQVTQFGKPVTLSCSQTLNHNVMYWYQQKSSQAPKLLFHYYDKDFNNEADTPDNFQSRRPNTSFCFLDIRSPGLGDTAMYLCATSRDGGGEYFGAGTRLSVL.

This clonotype was detected a few times. J is TRBJ2-5 and V is TRBV6-2 or TRBV6-3, with D possibly matching TRBD1 (6 bases). V dropped 6 bases and J dropped 2 bases, with 13 bases sitting between them. Germline values: CDR1 MNHEY, CDR2 SVGEGT. This CDR3 is built from 14 residues. Written as DNA, the CDR3 is TGTGCCAGCAGCCCTCGACAGGTACAAGAGACCCAGTACTTC. Amino acid sequence: CASSPRQVQETQYF.

For the CDR3, the DNA is TGTGCCAGCAGCCAAGAGGGCAGCAACGAGCAGTACTTC. Residues: CASSQEGSNEQYF. The chain uses TRBV14 and TRBJ2-7; D remains ambiguous. This CDR3 is built from 13 residues. Germline V gene data show CDR1 as SGHDN and CDR2 as FVKESK. The ends were cut back, 0 bases at V and 5 bases at J, with 8 bases in the middle.

This clonotype came up a few times. The gene calls are TRBV2 and TRBJ2-1; D is possibly TRBD1 (6 bases). Looked up from germline, CDR1 is SNHLY and CDR2 is FYNNEI. The CDR3 has 16 amino acids. The V end lost 6 bases, the J end lost 2 bases, and 17 bases lay between the germline ends. The CDR3 nucleotides read TGTGCCAGCAGAACTGACAGGCTTCAACCCTACAATGAGCAGTTCTTC. Translation gives CASRTDRLQPYNEQFF.

Only a few counts were recorded for this clonotype. The gene calls are TRBV13 and TRBJ2-1, with D uncertain. Trimming stripped 0 bases from V and 3 bases from J, with 12 bases between. In germline, CDR1 is PRHDT, CDR2 FYEKMQ (reference sequence). The length of the CDR3 is 16 residues. The CDR3 coding sequence is TGTGCCAGCAGCTTAGGAAGGATAACGAGCTACAATGAGCAGTTCTTC. Its translation is CASSLGRITSYNEQFF.

In its sample, this clonotype was seen many times. The chain couples TRBV7-2 to TRBJ2-3; D not certain. The CDR3 runs to 14 residues. The germline CDR1 and CDR2 sequences are SGHTA and FQGNSA. With 5 bases removed from V and 3 bases from J, the gap between germline ends came to 12 bases. In nucleotides, the CDR3 is TGTGCCAGCAGCCTCCGACCCCCTACAGATACGCAGTATTTT. Amino acid sequence: CASSLRPPTDTQYF. The complete variable domain, with remaining parts taken from reference TRBV7-2 and TRBJ2-3, reads GAGVSQSPSNKVTEKGKDVELRCDPISGHTALYWYRQSLGQGLEFLIYFQGNSAPDKSGLPSDRFSAERTGGSVSTLTIQRTQQEDSAVYLCASSLRPPTDTQYFGPGTRLTVL.

This clonotype was detected a few times. This sequence joins TRBV11-1 and TRBJ2-3, with 10 bases matching TRBD2. Unmatched junction bases numbered 12, after V lost 3 bases and J lost 3 bases. The length of the CDR3 is 18 residues. Germline V CDR1 and CDR2: SGHAT, FQDESV (reference sequence). The CDR3 reads CASSFSPLAGMGTDTQYF. The CDR3 DNA reads TGTGCCAGCAGCTTCTCGCCACTAGCGGGAATGGGAACAGATACGCAGTATTTT.

There are many counts of this clonotype. In nucleotides, the CDR3 is TGTGCCAGCAGCCCGAATTCCTACGAGCAGTACGTC. It codes for CASSPNSYEQYV. The chain combines TRBV7-9 with TRBJ2-7; D remains ambiguous. This CDR3 is 12 amino acids long. Germline V gives CDR1 SEHNR, CDR2 FQNEAQ (reference sequence). Trimming took 5 bases from V and 1 from J, leaving 6 bases between them.

This clonotype was counted between two and nine times. The chain employs TRBV12-3 or TRBV12-4 and TRBJ1-5, with a weak D call TRBD1 (5 bases). The CDR3 extends over 14 amino acids. Deletions cut 3 bases from V and 4 bases from J, with 10 bases between. CDR3 amino acids: CASSFRAGNQPQHF. The DNA for the CDR3 is TGTGCCAGCAGTTTCAGGGCCGGAAATCAGCCCCAGCATTTT.

This clonotype was seen repeatedly, ten times or more. The rearrangement uses TRBV6-5 and TRBJ2-7; D possibly matches TRBD1 or TRBD2 (5 bases each). CDR3 length: 13 amino acids. V was trimmed by 2 bases and J by 4 bases, leaving 9 bases between them. In germline, CDR1 is MNHEY, CDR2 SVGAGI. The CDR3 bases are TGTGCCAGCAGTTACGGGGCGGGTTACGAGCAGTACTTC. It specifies CASSYGAGYEQYF.